This T cell receptor beta chain was sequenced in a study of blood T cell repertoires in COVID-19. Study as a whole: Acute and convalescent COVID-19 samples came from the United States, Italy and Spain. Nucleic acid was either cDNA or gDNA, and it came from T cells, B-cell-depleted T cells, or PBMCs.

The CDR3 has 13 amino acids. V was trimmed by 7 bases and J by 6 bases, leaving 13 bases between them. The germline gives CDR1 SGHTA, CDR2 FQGNSA. Under the authors' procedure: Estimates of nucleated cell counts were drawn from the amplification of reference gene primers. TCRdb's table, derived via immunoSEQ multiplex PCR, lists solely in-frame clones and lacks some. Clone size and the V and J calls come from that table; the DNA yielded D and trimming. Among 150,000 to 200,000 clones, roughly 88% were seen once, and the ten largest hold roughly 9%. The specimen was peripheral blood. This receptor was obtained from a woman older than 75 with active or convalescent COVID-19. This chain joins TRBV7-2 and TRBJ1-3, with unresolved D. CDR3: CASKPAGVNTIYF. Here the CDR3 DNA reads TGTGCCAGCAAGCCGGCAGGCGTAAACACCATATATTTT.